This is a list of T cell receptor beta chains from one sample in a study of blood T cell repertoires in COVID-19. The table came from immunoSEQ multiplex PCR; TCRdb's copy has only in-frame clones and leaves some out. The table records 110,000 or so clones, more than 80% of them present only once. Sequencing was done on a sample of peripheral blood. The receptor set was obtained from a woman aged 55-69 years with COVID-19, enrolled during active disease. Both conserved end residues are part of each CDR3. D genes are given only for firm matches. Clone size is given for some rows only: seen once, a few or many times, or a class if the clone is expanded.

>once|TRBV29-1|13|TRBJ1-6|-
TGCAGCGTTAAAGTAGGTCGAGGTTCACCCCTCCACTTT
CSVKVGRGSPLHF
>-|TRBV27|15|TRBJ1-6|TRBD1
TGTGCCAGCAGTAGCGACAGGGAGTTTAATTCACCCCTCCACTTT
CASSSDREFNSPLHF
>few|TRBV13|12|TRBJ1-2|-
TGTGCCAGCAGCTTAGGTCGAGGGGGCTACACCTTC
CASSLGRGGYTF
>few|TRBV4-2|16|TRBJ1-2|-
TGTGCCAGCAGCCAAAGTGTTCCAAGGGAGCAATATGGCTACACCTTC
CASSQSVPREQYGYTF
>few|TRBV7-9|13|TRBJ1-1|-
TGTGCCAGCACTACCCTAGAGAACACTGAAGCTTTCTTT
CASTTLENTEAFF
>-|TRBV30|19|TRBJ2-2|TRBD2
TGTGCCTGGCCGCGGGGACTAGCGGGGGGTCGAGGTTTCACCGGGGAGCTGTTTTTT
CAWPRGLAGGRGFTGELFF
>-|TRBV6-2/TRBV6-3|11|TRBJ2-5|-
TGTGCCAGCAGCTTCACAAAGACCCAGTACTTC
CASSFTKTQYF
>-|TRBV7-9|15|TRBJ1-2|TRBD1
TGTGCCAGCAGCTTAGCCGGACAGGGGGCCGGGGGCTACACCTTC
CASSLAGQGAGGYTF
>-|TRBV29-1|13|TRBJ2-7|TRBD1
TGCAGCGTTCTCGAGGGGACAGGCGGGGCGCCGTACTTC
CSVLEGTGGAPYF
>-|TRBV10-3|13|TRBJ1-2|TRBD1
TGTGCCATCAGTAGACAGGGCTTCGATGGCTACACCTTC
CAISRQGFDGYTF
>-|TRBV15|15|TRBJ2-5|-
TGTGCCACCAGCAGTAGTGTCACTAGACAAGAGACCCAGTACTTC
CATSSSVTRQETQYF
>-|TRBV6-5|14|TRBJ1-1|TRBD1
TGTGCCAGCAGCCGGGACAGGGGATACACTGAAGCTTTCTTT
CASSRDRGYTEAFF
>-|TRBV6-6|13|TRBJ1-1|-
TGTGCCAGCAGTCGACTCCGGAACACTGAAGCTTTCTTT
CASSRLRNTEAFF
>-|TRBV6-6|15|TRBJ2-7|TRBD1
TGTGCCAGCACCGAGGGGGCCCCGGGTCCCTACGAGCAGTACTTC
CASTEGAPGPYEQYF
>-|TRBV7-2|13|TRBJ2-5|-
TGTGCCAGCAGCCCGAGGGGGGGGGAGACCCAGTACTTC
CASSPRGGETQYF
>-|TRBV4-1|17|TRBJ2-7|-
TGCGCCAGCAGCCAAGGCTTAGACGGCGGGGTTGCCTACGAGCAGTACTTC
CASSQGLDGGVAYEQYF
>-|TRBV7-3|13|TRBJ2-1|-
TGTGCCAGCAGCCAAACGGAGACAGGTGAGCAGTTCTTC
CASSQTETGEQFF
>-|TRBV5-1|15|TRBJ2-5|-
TGCGCCAGCAGCTTGGGAGCGGCCTCCCAAGAGACCCAGTACTTC
CASSLGAASQETQYF
>-|TRBV7-9|16|TRBJ1-2|TRBD1
TGTGCCAGCAGCTTAGGGGACAGGACAGGACTCTATGGCTACACCTTC
CASSLGDRTGLYGYTF
>-|TRBV24-1|15|TRBJ2-2|-
TGTGCCACCAGAGAGCTAGCGCCGAACACCGGGGAGCTGTTTTTT
CATRELAPNTGELFF
>-|TRBV27|14|TRBJ2-1|TRBD1
TGTGCCAGCAGTGGACAGGACGCCTACAATGAGCAGTTCTTC
CASSGQDAYNEQFF
>-|TRBV9|15|TRBJ2-5|-
TGTGCCAGCAGCGTAGATGGAGATAGCCAAGAGACCCAGTACTTC
CASSVDGDSQETQYF
>-|TRBV6-5|15|TRBJ2-7|-
TGTGCCAGCAGCCGTACCACGGGAACGGCCGGCGAGCAGTACTTC
CASSRTTGTAGEQYF
>-|TRBV15|16|TRBJ1-4|-
TGTGCCACCGGACCCGGGTGGACTGCAACTAATGAAAAACTGTTTTTT
CATGPGWTATNEKLFF
>few|TRBV4-2|13|TRBJ2-5|TRBD2
TGTGCCAGCAGCCCCGGGGGGGGTGAGACCCAGTACTTC
CASSPGGGETQYF
>few|TRBV15|18|TRBJ1-2|-
TGTGCCACCAGCAGACAATTCTTCGATCCGGCGGGTAACTATGGCTACACCTTC
CATSRQFFDPAGNYGYTF
>once|TRBV3-1/TRBV3-2|16|TRBJ1-1|-
TGTGCCAGCAGCCATCACGCGGGACGGTTTGACACTGAAGCTTTCTTT
CASSHHAGRFDTEAFF
>-|TRBV29-1|13|TRBJ2-5|-
TGCAGCGGGGGTGGGCAGGCCCAAGAGACCCAGTACTTC
CSGGGQAQETQYF
>-|TRBV7-8|14|TRBJ1-1|TRBD1
TGTGCCAGCAGCTTAGACAGGGGGACCACTGAAGCTTTCTTT
CASSLDRGTTEAFF
>-|TRBV7-9|14|TRBJ1-2|-
TGTGCCAGCAGTCTGAGGGATCCTAACTATGGCTACACCTTC
CASSLRDPNYGYTF
>-|TRBV10-1|15|TRBJ1-1|TRBD1
TGCGCCAGCCAACCCCTGACAGGGACGAACACTGAAGCTTTCTTT
CASQPLTGTNTEAFF
>-|TRBV9|19|TRBJ2-1|TRBD2
TGTGCCAGCAGCCATCCCGGGACTAGCGGGGGGGCCCAGTACAATGAGCAGTTCTTC
CASSHPGTSGGAQYNEQFF
>-|TRBV5-1|19|TRBJ2-7|TRBD2
TGCGCCAGCAGCTTGGTGGGACTAGCGGGGGGCGTCGGCTCCTACGAGCAGTACTTC
CASSLVGLAGGVGSYEQYF
>once|TRBV2|12|TRBJ2-1|-
TGTGCCAGCAGTGGACTGTTCAATGAGCAGTTCTTC
CASSGLFNEQFF
>-|TRBV7-9|11|TRBJ2-1|-
TGTGCCAGCAGCCAATACAGGGAGAGGTTCTTC
CASSQYRERFF
>-|TRBV19|17|TRBJ2-1|-
TGTGCCAGTAGTCCCCGGGGACCGCGGGATTATTACAATGAGCAGTTCTTC
CASSPRGPRDYYNEQFF
>-|TRBV14|14|TRBJ1-1|-
TGTGCCAGCAGCCAAGGGAGGTTTAACACTGAAGCTTTCTTT
CASSQGRFNTEAFF
>-|TRBV12-3/TRBV12-4|13|TRBJ1-2|-
TGTGCCAGCACCCCCCGTTTTAACTATGGCTACACCTTC
CASTPRFNYGYTF
>-|TRBV7-3|15|TRBJ2-7|-
TGTGCCAGCAGCTTAGGTTCAGGGATAGGCTACGAGCAGTACTTC
CASSLGSGIGYEQYF
>-|TRBV7-9|15|TRBJ1-2|TRBD1
TGTGCCAGCAGCCTAAGAAACAGGGGTGCGGATGGCTACACCTTC
CASSLRNRGADGYTF